The sequence of this T cell receptor beta chain was determined in a study of shared clonotypes between healthy human individuals. The overall study: Each donor's CD4 naive and CD4 memory cells filled three plates apiece, CD8 naive two, and CD8 memory one.

Data came from immunoSEQ multiplex PCR; TCRdb stores just in-frame clones and leaves some out. The sample holds roughly 2.6 million clones; over 85% are singletons and the top ten take about 0.13%. Material for sequencing was naive CD4+ T cells sorted from blood. This sample's subset: CD45RA+ positively selected. This clonotype was sampled from a man aged 18-30 years in good health.

CDR3 nucleotide sequence: TGTGCCAGTATTAATCCAGGGGCTAGCGGCCCAGCGGGGACGCAGTATTTT. Its protein is CASINPGASGPAGTQYF. The J gene is TRBJ2-3, the V gene TRBV19, with D maybe TRBD2 (7 bases). Germline V gene sequence: CDR1 LNHDA, CDR2 SQIVND (reference sequence). This CDR3 is 17 amino acids long. V lost 7 bases and J 9 bases, leaving 29 bases between the germline ends.